This TCR beta chain stems from a study of T cells in Graves' hyperthyroidism and ophthalmopathy. Patients were aged 18 to 65, had disease duration under 2 months, and had newly diagnosed hyperthyroidism. To note about this clonotype: Its antigen remains unidentified. Just one base apart from a much larger clone, this may be a read error.

Study-level results: The model predicted ophthalmopathy a median approximately seven months before onset.

It was RNA transcripts that yielded the amplified TCR beta CDR3 regions. With the HTBI primer set, the TCR CDR3 went through a first round of RT-PCR. TCRdb used MiXCR to reprocess the multiplex PCR reads, holding one entry per CDR3 protein. The repertoire has approximately 500,000 distinct CDR3 sequences, about 45% of them found once; the top ten carry about 8.3%. This CDR3 is 15 amino acids long. Germline V gives CDR1 SGHKS, CDR2 YYEKEE (reference sequence). The sequence was collected from a woman between 18 and 29 years old with Graves' hyperthyroidism. The V and J genes are TRBV5-5 and TRBJ2-2; perhaps TRBD2 as D (6 bases). The sample taken for sequencing was peripheral blood or thyroid tissue (not recorded which). The CDR3 reads CACSLSGGTTGELFF. The CDR3 DNA reads as TGTGCCTGCAGCTTGTCCGGAGGGACCACCGGGGAGCTGTTTTTT.